The clone carrying this TCR beta chain was observed a single time. The antigen remains undetermined. This sample is drawn from a study of human thymus T cells. Points from the study as a whole: Among unrelated individuals, related research reported thymic repertoires that overlapped highly. Apparent bias marked the V and J gene usage of thymic and blood repertoires.

Thymus tissue for the work was resected from patients undergoing corrective heart surgery. The J segment lost 0 bases and the V segment lost 5 bases, leaving 10 bases of the junction unmatched. This CDR3 spans 16 amino acids. In germline, CDR1 is MDHEN, CDR2 SYDVKM. Data came from immunoSEQ multiplex PCR; TCRdb stores just in-frame clones and leaves some out. The sample lists around 120,000 clones; around 94% were seen once. The specimen sequenced was thymus tissue. The sequence came from a boy younger than two with a congenital heart defect but otherwise immunologically healthy. The rearrangement joins TRBV28 to TRBJ2-7; the match to TRBD1 covers 7 bases. The chain's CDR3 is CASSAWGQKSSYEQYF. The CDR3 bases are TGTGCCAGCAGTGCTTGGGGACAGAAGAGCTCCTACGAGCAGTACTTC.